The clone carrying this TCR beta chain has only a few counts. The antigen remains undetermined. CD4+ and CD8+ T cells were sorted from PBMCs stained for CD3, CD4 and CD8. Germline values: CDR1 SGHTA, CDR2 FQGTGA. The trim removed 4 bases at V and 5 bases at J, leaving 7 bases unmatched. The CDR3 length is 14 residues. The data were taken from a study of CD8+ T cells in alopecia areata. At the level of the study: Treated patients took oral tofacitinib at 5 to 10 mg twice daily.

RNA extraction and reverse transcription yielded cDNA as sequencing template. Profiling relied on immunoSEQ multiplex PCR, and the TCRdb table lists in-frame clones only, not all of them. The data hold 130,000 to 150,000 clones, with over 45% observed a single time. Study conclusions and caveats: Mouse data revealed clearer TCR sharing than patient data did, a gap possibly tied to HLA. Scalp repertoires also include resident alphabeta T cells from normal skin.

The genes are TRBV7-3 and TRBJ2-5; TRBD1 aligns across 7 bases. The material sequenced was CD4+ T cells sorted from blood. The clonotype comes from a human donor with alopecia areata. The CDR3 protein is CASSWTGQRETQYF. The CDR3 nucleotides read TGTGCCAGCAGCTGGACAGGCCAACGGGAGACCCAGTACTTC.